The 28 T cell receptor beta chains below were found in one sample sequenced in a study of T cells after somatic rescue of genetic block. Sequencing was performed with immunoSEQ multiplex PCR; in TCRdb, only in-frame clones are kept and a portion is missing. The table includes 80,000 to 90,000 clones, around 90% detected once. Input material: peripheral blood mononuclear cells (PBMCs). The source is a woman between 18 and 29 years old.

The chain has TRBV28 and TRBJ2-3, with TRBD1 as a possible D gene (6 bases). V shed 3 bases and J shed 11 bases, with 12 bases lying between them. Germline V CDR1 and CDR2: MDHEN, SYDVKM. This CDR3 contains 12 residues. The CDR3 DNA sequence: TGTGCCAGCAGTTTTCGTTTACAGGGGCAGTATTTT. Its translation: CASSFRLQGQYF.

J is TRBJ2-2 and V is TRBV9, with D hard to call. There are 15 residues in the CDR3. Looked up from germline, CDR1 is SGDLS and CDR2 is YYNGEE. Trimming left V 0 bases short and J 6 bases short, with 12 bases between. CDR3 coding DNA: TGTGCCAGCAGCGTAGGGGTGGCGGCGGCCGGGGAGCTGTTTTTT. It encodes CASSVGVAAAGELFF.

The rearrangement links TRBV19 to TRBJ2-3; 11 bases agree with TRBD2. Germline V gene lookup returns CDR1 LNHDA and CDR2 SQIVND (reference sequence). There are 18 residues in the CDR3. The V segment lost 6 bases and the J segment 4 bases; nucleotides outside the gene matches: 15. The chain's CDR3 is CASSPRPSGRRVADTQYF. CDR3 DNA sequence: TGTGCCAGTAGCCCGAGGCCTAGCGGGAGGAGGGTAGCAGATACGCAGTATTTT.

This clone was picked up one time. The rearrangement joins TRBV27 to TRBJ2-7; TRBD1 agrees at 9 bases. Trimming at V came to 6 bases and at J to 5 bases, leaving 14 bases not matched to a gene. The CDR3 spans 16 residues. Germline V lookup: CDR1 MNHEY, CDR2 SMNVEV (reference sequence). In nucleotides, the CDR3 is TGTGCCAGCAGCCACGTTGGGACAGGGCCCACCGACGAGCAGTACTTC. Protein product: CASSHVGTGPTDEQYF.

The genes are TRBV6-5 and TRBJ1-5; possible D gene TRBD1, 6 bases. The CDR3 contains 13 residues. Trimming stripped 6 bases from V and 10 bases from J, with 16 bases between. Germline V lookup: CDR1 MNHEY, CDR2 SVGAGI. The CDR3 loop reads CASRPYLQGPQHF. The CDR3 nucleotides read TGTGCCAGCAGACCCTATTTACAGGGACCCCAGCATTTT.

V usage is TRBV19 and J usage is TRBJ2-1; 12 bases are a match to TRBD2. The germline gives CDR1 LNHDA, CDR2 SQIVND (reference sequence). The CDR3 totals 16 residues. V trimming: 5 bases; J trimming: 9 bases; junction bases outside the gene matches: 11. The CDR3 reads CASSRLAGASSGEQFF. DNA of the CDR3: TGTGCCAGTAGTCGACTAGCGGGAGCGTCTAGCGGTGAGCAGTTCTTC.

This clone was seen once. This sequence joins TRBV7-9 and TRBJ2-7, with a weak D call TRBD2 (6 bases). The V gene's germline CDR1 is SEHNR and CDR2 FQNEAQ (reference sequence). This CDR3 is 15 amino acids long. V was cut by 5 bases and J by 2 bases, with 16 bases left in between. The CDR3 here is CASSRLDTPTYEQYF. CDR3 DNA: TGTGCCAGCAGCCGACTAGACACACCAACCTACGAGCAGTACTTC.

The chain is built from TRBV5-6 and TRBJ1-5; 9 positions match TRBD1. The CDR3 is 16 residues long. V dropped 1 base and J dropped 7; count of bases not matched to a gene: 9. Per the germline V gene, CDR1 is SGHDT and CDR2 is YYEEEE. CDR3 amino acids: CASSLFLQGAKQPQHF. The CDR3 coding sequence is TGTGCCAGCAGCTTGTTTTTACAGGGGGCGAAACAGCCCCAGCATTTT.

Worth noting for this clone: Different DNA sequences within this sample yield the same CDR3. This chain uses TRBV30 with TRBJ1-1; unclear D gene. V dropped 0 bases and J dropped 2 bases, with 7 bases sitting between them. Germline V gene lookup returns CDR1 GTSNPN and CDR2 SVGIG (reference sequence). CDR3 size: 13 residues. The CDR3 loop reads CAWSVAENTEAFF. Here the CDR3 DNA reads TGTGCCTGGAGTGTGGCAGAAAACACTGAAGCTTTCTTT.

This clone showed up just a few times. The chain recombines TRBV7-2 with TRBJ2-6; unclear D gene. This CDR3 contains 16 residues. Germline-derived CDR1 and CDR2 are SGHTA and FQGNSA. V lost 3 bases to trimming and J lost 2 bases, with 11 bases between them. CDR3 sequence: CASSFGQVPGANVLTF. The CDR3 DNA sequence: TGTGCCAGCAGCTTCGGGCAGGTACCTGGGGCCAACGTCCTGACTTTC.

V and J are TRBV6-5 and TRBJ2-7; 12 nucleotides match TRBD1. This CDR3 is 15 amino acids long. Germline assignment: CDR1 MNHEY and CDR2 SVGAGI. V was pared by 0 bases and J by 5 bases, with 2 bases of the junction left unmatched. CDR3 in amino acids: CASSYSGTGGNEQYF. CDR3 sequence (DNA): TGTGCCAGCAGTTACTCAGGGACAGGGGGCAACGAGCAGTACTTC.

The chain couples TRBV28 to TRBJ1-3, with 8 bases identical to TRBD1. The CDR3 has 16 residues. Germline assignment: CDR1 MDHEN and CDR2 SYDVKM. Trimming took 5 bases from V and 0 from J; bases not matched to a gene: 6. As DNA, the CDR3 is TGTGCCAGCAGTGCGACAGGGGCGATCTCTGGAAACACCATATATTTT. Protein: CASSATGAISGNTIYF.

This chain links TRBV27 with TRBJ1-1; D might be TRBD1 (5 bases). The V end lost 6 bases, the J end lost 1 base, and 9 bases lay between the germline ends. Germline CDR1 reads MNHEY; CDR2 reads SMNVEV (reference sequence). This CDR3 is built from 13 residues. The CDR3 DNA sequence: TGTGCCAGCAGCGCCCAGGGGAACACTGAAGCTTTCTTT. Translation: CASSAQGNTEAFF.

V and J are TRBV27 and TRBJ1-2, with TRBD1 as a possible D gene (5 bases). Trimming left V 8 bases short and J 6 bases short, with 16 bases between. This CDR3 region has 13 residues. Germline CDR1 and CDR2: MNHEY and SMNVEV (reference sequence). CDR3: CASGEAGYNGYTF. In nucleotides, the CDR3 is TGTGCCAGCGGGGAGGCAGGGTACAATGGCTACACCTTC.

This clone was counted a few times. The genes are TRBV10-3 and TRBJ2-7, with 7 bases that match TRBD1. The V and J ends lost 5 bases and 4 bases, in that order; junction bases with no gene match: 8. CDR3 length: 14 amino acids. Per germline, CDR1 ENHRY and CDR2 SYGVKD. This CDR3 reads CAISPYRGLYEQYF. The DNA for the CDR3 is TGTGCCATCAGTCCCTACAGGGGATTGTACGAGCAGTACTTC.

The chain joins TRBV10-3 to TRBJ2-7; 8 positions agree with TRBD1. The length of the CDR3 is 11 residues. The junction had 6 bases not matched to a gene; V was cut back by 10 bases and J by 7 bases. Germline CDR1 is ENHRY and CDR2 is SYGVKD. The CDR3 protein is CATVNRGEQYF. CDR3 sequence (DNA): TGTGCCACCGTAAACAGGGGGGAGCAGTACTTC.

The V call is TRBV5-6, the J call TRBJ1-2; D possibly corresponds to TRBD1 (5 bases). Trimming cost V 4 bases and J 4 bases, with 17 bases left between them. Germline V gene sequence: CDR1 SGHDT, CDR2 YYEEEE. This CDR3 has 15 amino acids. CDR3 residues: CASSIPGPLPYGYTF. The CDR3 DNA reads as TGTGCCAGCAGCATACCAGGGCCTCTCCCCTATGGCTACACCTTC. Full variable domain (outside the CDR3, taken from reference TRBV5-6 and TRBJ1-2): DAGVTQSPTHLIKTRGQQVTLRCSPKSGHDTVSWYQQALGQGPQFIFQYYEEEERQRGNFPDRFSGHQFPNYSSELNVNALLLGDSALYLCASSIPGPLPYGYTFGSGTRLTVV.

This clone was seen a single time. The chain combines TRBV19 with TRBJ2-1, with 15 bases fitting TRBD2. Germline trimming cut 5 bases from V and 2 bases from J; bases unmatched to any gene: 10. This CDR3 has 19 residues. Germline CDR1 reads LNHDA; CDR2 reads SQIVND (reference sequence). The CDR3 region is CASSPGGLAGGRPYNEQFF. The CDR3 DNA sequence: TGTGCCAGTAGTCCGGGGGGACTAGCGGGAGGACGCCCCTACAATGAGCAGTTCTTC. Based on the CDR3 plus reference TRBV19 and TRBJ2-1, the full variable domain is DGGITQSPKYLFRKEGQNVTLSCEQNLNHDAMYWYRQDPGQGLRLIYYSQIVNDFQKGDIAEGYSVSREKKESFPLTVTSAQKNPTAFYLCASSPGGLAGGRPYNEQFFGPGTRLTVL.

This chain joins TRBV28 and TRBJ1-4; maybe TRBD1 (5 bases). Trimming cost V 5 bases and J 5 bases, with 18 bases left between them. The germline gives CDR1 MDHEN, CDR2 SYDVKM. This CDR3 is built from 16 residues. This chain's CDR3 is CASSLPRGTFNEKLFF. The DNA for the CDR3 is TGTGCCAGCAGTCTCCCCCGGGGGACCTTCAATGAAAAACTGTTTTTT.

The rearrangement uses TRBV6-4 and TRBJ2-3; 9 bases match TRBD2. The J segment lost 4 bases and the V segment lost 2 bases, leaving 16 bases of the junction unmatched. CDR3 length: 19 residues. The germline CDR1 and CDR2 sequences are MRHNA and SNTAGT. The CDR3: CASSDRFETSGGGADTQYF. The CDR3 DNA sequence: TGTGCCAGCAGTGACCGATTTGAGACTAGCGGAGGAGGTGCAGATACGCAGTATTTT.

The chain links TRBV9 to TRBJ2-3; 9 bases agree with TRBD2. Germline V gene lookup returns CDR1 SGDLS and CDR2 YYNGEE. V shed 0 bases, J shed 5 bases, and the junction held 7 bases outside the gene matches. This CDR3 comprises 16 residues. CDR3 nucleotides: TGTGCCAGCAGCGTAGGCCTAGCGGGACCCGGAGATACGCAGTATTTT. Amino acid sequence: CASSVGLAGPGDTQYF.

This sequence joins TRBV28 and TRBJ1-5, with TRBD1 matching 8 bases. The germline V gene encodes CDR1 MDHEN and CDR2 SYDVKM. The trim removed 6 bases at V and 9 bases at J, leaving 22 bases unmatched. The CDR3 runs 18 residues. The CDR3 region is CASSPSRQGIFYGGPQHF. Here the CDR3 DNA reads TGTGCCAGCAGCCCTTCTCGACAGGGGATCTTTTACGGAGGGCCCCAGCATTTT.

This clone was detected once. The chain joins TRBV28 to TRBJ2-3; 12 nucleotides agree with TRBD2. Germline CDR1 is MDHEN and CDR2 is SYDVKM. The CDR3 has 16 residues. V lost 2 bases to trimming and J lost 4 bases; unmatched junction nucleotides: 4. The CDR3 is CASSLASGRAADTQYF. The CDR3 bases are TGTGCCAGCAGTTTAGCTAGCGGGAGGGCCGCAGATACGCAGTATTTT.

V is TRBV7-8 and J is TRBJ2-3; 12 bases are shared with TRBD2. The length of the CDR3 is 19 residues. Trimming removed 0 bases from V and 4 bases from J; junction bases left unmatched: 11. Looked up from germline, CDR1 is SGHVS and CDR2 is FQNEAQ. The DNA of the CDR3 is TGTGCCAGCAGCTTAGCGCCGTTTAAGACTAGCGGGAGCTCAGATACGCAGTATTTT. Protein product: CASSLAPFKTSGSSDTQYF.

The chain uses TRBV7-9 and TRBJ2-5; no clear D. Germline CDR1 is SEHNR and CDR2 is FQNEAQ (reference sequence). The CDR3 covers 13 residues. The V end lost 7 bases, the J end lost 4 bases, and 13 bases lay between the germline ends. The CDR3 DNA sequence: TGTGCCAGCACCCCCCCCGGGCGAGAGACCCAGTACTTC. This sequence encodes CASTPPGRETQYF. Full variable domain (outside the CDR3, taken from reference TRBV7-9 and TRBJ2-5): DTGVSQNPRHKITKRGQNVTFRCDPISEHNRLYWYRQTLGQGPEFLTYFQNEAQLEKSRLLSDRFSAERPKGSFSTLEIQRTEQGDSAMYLCASTPPGRETQYFGPGTRLLVL.

V and J are TRBV6-1 and TRBJ1-5, with D possibly matching TRBD1 (5 bases). The CDR3 totals 15 residues. From germline, CDR1 is MNHNS and CDR2 SASEGT. With 7 bases removed from V and 0 bases from J, the gap between germline ends came to 13 bases. This chain's CDR3 is CASIIGGGSNQPQHF. The CDR3 region has the DNA TGTGCCAGCATCATCGGGGGGGGTAGCAATCAGCCCCAGCATTTT.

This chain joins TRBV18 and TRBJ2-2; D remains unclear. The V and J ends lost 3 bases and 5 bases respectively, with 4 bases between them. The CDR3 runs to 12 residues. Germline-derived CDR1 and CDR2 are KGHSH and LQKENI. The CDR3 loop is CASSPLTGELFF. The CDR3 DNA follows: TGTGCCAGCTCACCTTTGACCGGGGAGCTGTTTTTT.

This clone was detected once. Here the CDR3 reads CASSDLPGETNYGYTF. Written as DNA, the CDR3 is TGTGCCAGCAGCGACCTTCCGGGAGAGACTAACTATGGCTACACCTTC. The V gene is TRBV2, the J gene TRBJ1-2; D ambiguous. The CDR3 contains 16 residues. The V and J ends lost 6 bases and 0 bases respectively, with 17 bases between them. From germline, CDR1 is SNHLY and CDR2 FYNNEI.